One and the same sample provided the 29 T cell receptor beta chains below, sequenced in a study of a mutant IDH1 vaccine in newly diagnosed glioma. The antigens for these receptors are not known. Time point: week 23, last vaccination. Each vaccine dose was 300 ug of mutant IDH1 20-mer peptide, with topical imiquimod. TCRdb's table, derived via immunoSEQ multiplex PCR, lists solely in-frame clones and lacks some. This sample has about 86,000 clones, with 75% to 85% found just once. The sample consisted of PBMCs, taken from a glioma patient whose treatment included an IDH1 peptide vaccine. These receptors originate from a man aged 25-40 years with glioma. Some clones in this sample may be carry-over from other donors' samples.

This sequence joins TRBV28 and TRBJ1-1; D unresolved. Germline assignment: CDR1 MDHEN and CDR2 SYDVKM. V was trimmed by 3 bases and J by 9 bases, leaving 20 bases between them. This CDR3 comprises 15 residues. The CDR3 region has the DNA TGTGCCAGCAGTTTCCGGGCTTATAGGCCAGAAAAAGCTTTCTTT. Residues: CASSFRAYRPEKAFF.

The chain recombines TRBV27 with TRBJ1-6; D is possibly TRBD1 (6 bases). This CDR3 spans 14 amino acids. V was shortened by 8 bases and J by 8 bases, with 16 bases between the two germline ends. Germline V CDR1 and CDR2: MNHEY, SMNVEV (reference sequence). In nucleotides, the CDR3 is TGTGCCAGCCAGAAAGGACAGATTTATTCACCCCTCCACTTT. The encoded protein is CASQKGQIYSPLHF.

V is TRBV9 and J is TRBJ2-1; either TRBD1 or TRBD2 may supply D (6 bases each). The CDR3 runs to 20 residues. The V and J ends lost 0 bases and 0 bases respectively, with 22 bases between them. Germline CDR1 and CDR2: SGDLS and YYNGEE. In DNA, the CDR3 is TGTGCCAGCAGCGTAGTCCCCGGGTACGGGGGCGTCCTCTCCTACAATGAGCAGTTCTTC. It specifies CASSVVPGYGGVLSYNEQFF.

The CDR3 loop is CASSSPRQGANEKLFF. The CDR3 nucleotides are TGTGCCAGCAGCTCCCCCCGACAGGGGGCAAATGAAAAACTGTTTTTT. This sequence joins TRBV5-4 and TRBJ1-4, with 10 nucleotides matching TRBD1. Germline values: CDR1 SGHNT, CDR2 YYREEE (reference sequence). The CDR3 is 16 amino acids. V shed 3 bases, J shed 5 bases, and the junction held 7 bases outside the gene matches.

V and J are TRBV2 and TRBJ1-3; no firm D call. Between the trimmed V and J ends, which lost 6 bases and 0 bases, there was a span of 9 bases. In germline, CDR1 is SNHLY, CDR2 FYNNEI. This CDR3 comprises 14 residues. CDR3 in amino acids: CASRVEYSGNTIYF. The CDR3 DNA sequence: TGTGCCAGCAGAGTGGAGTACTCTGGAAACACCATATATTTT.

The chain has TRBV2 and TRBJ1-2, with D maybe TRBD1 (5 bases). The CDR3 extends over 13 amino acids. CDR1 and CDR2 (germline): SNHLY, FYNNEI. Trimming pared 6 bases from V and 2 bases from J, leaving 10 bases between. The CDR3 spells CASRGGENYGYTF. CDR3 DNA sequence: TGTGCCAGCAGGGGGGGTGAGAACTATGGCTACACCTTC.

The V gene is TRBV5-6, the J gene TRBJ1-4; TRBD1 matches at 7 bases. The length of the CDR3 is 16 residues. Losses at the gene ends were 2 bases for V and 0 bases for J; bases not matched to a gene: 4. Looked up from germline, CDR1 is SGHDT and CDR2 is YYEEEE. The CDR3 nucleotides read TGTGCCAGCAGCTTTGGCAGGGGGGCAACTAATGAAAAACTGTTTTTT. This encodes CASSFGRGATNEKLFF.

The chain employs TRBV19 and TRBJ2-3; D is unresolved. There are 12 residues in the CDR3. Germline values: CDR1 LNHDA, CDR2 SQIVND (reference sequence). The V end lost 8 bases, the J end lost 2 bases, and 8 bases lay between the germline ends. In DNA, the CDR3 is TGTGCCAGTTCCAGGAACACAGATACGCAGTATTTT. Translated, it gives CASSRNTDTQYF. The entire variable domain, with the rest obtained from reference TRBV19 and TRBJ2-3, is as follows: DGGITQSPKYLFRKEGQNVTLSCEQNLNHDAMYWYRQDPGQGLRLIYYSQIVNDFQKGDIAEGYSVSREKKESFPLTVTSAQKNPTAFYLCASSRNTDTQYFGPGTRLTVL.

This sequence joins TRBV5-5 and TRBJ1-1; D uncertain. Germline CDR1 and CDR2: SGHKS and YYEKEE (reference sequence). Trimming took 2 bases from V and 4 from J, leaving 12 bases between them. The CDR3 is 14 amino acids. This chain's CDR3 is CASSLGRGGTEAFF. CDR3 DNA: TGTGCCAGCAGCTTAGGGCGCGGTGGCACTGAAGCTTTCTTT.

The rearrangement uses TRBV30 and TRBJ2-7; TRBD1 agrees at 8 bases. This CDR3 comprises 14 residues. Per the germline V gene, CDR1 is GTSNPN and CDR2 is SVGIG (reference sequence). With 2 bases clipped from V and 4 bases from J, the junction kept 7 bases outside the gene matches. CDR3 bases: TGTGCCTGGAGTAAGGACAGGGCAAAGTACGAGCAGTACTTC. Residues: CAWSKDRAKYEQYF.

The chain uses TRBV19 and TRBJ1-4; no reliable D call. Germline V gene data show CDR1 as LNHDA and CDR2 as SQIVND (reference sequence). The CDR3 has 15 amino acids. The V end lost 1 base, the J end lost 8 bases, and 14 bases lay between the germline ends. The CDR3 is CASSIGASLGEKLFF. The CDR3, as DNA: TGTGCCAGTAGTATAGGGGCATCGCTAGGCGAAAAACTGTTTTTT. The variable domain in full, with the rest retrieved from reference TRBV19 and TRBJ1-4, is DGGITQSPKYLFRKEGQNVTLSCEQNLNHDAMYWYRQDPGQGLRLIYYSQIVNDFQKGDIAEGYSVSREKKESFPLTVTSAQKNPTAFYLCASSIGASLGEKLFFGSGTQLSVL.

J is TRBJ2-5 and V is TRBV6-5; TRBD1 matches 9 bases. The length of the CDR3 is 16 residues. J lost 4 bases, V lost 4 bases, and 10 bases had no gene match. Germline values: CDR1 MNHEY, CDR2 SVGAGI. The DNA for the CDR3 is TGTGCCAGCAGTTTTATTTGGGGACAGGGAACAGAGACCCAGTACTTC. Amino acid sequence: CASSFIWGQGTETQYF.

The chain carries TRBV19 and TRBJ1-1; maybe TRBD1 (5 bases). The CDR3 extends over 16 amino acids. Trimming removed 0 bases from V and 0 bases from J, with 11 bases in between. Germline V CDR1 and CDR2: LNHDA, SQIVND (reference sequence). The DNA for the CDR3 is TGTGCCAGTAGTATAGATCTATGGGGCATGAACACTGAAGCTTTCTTT. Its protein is CASSIDLWGMNTEAFF.

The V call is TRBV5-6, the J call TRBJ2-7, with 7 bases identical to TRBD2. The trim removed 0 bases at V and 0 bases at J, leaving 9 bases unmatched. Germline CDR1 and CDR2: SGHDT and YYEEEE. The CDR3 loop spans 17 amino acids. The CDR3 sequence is CASSLARSGGSSYEQYF. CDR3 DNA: TGTGCCAGCAGCTTGGCCAGGAGCGGCGGGAGCTCCTACGAGCAGTACTTC. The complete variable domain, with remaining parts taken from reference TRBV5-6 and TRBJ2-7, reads DAGVTQSPTHLIKTRGQQVTLRCSPKSGHDTVSWYQQALGQGPQFIFQYYEEEERQRGNFPDRFSGHQFPNYSSELNVNALLLGDSALYLCASSLARSGGSSYEQYFGPGTRLTVT.

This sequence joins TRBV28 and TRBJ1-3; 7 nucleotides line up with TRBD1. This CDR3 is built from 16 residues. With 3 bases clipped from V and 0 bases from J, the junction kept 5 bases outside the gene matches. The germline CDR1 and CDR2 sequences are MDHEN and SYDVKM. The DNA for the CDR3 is TGTGCCAGCAGTTTCCCGGGACAGTACTCTGGAAACACCATATATTTT. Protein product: CASSFPGQYSGNTIYF.

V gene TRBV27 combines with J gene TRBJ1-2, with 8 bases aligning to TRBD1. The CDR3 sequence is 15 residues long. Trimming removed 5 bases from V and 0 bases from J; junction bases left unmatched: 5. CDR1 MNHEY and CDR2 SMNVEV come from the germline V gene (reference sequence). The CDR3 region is CASSPQTGANYGYTF. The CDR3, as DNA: TGTGCCAGCAGTCCCCAGACAGGGGCTAACTATGGCTACACCTTC.

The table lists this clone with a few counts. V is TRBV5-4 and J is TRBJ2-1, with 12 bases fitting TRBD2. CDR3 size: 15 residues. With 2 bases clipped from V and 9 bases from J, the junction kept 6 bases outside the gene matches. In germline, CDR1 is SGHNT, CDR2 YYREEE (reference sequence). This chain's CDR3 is CASSFQTSGSGEQFF. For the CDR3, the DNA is TGTGCCAGCAGCTTCCAGACTAGCGGGAGTGGTGAGCAGTTCTTC.

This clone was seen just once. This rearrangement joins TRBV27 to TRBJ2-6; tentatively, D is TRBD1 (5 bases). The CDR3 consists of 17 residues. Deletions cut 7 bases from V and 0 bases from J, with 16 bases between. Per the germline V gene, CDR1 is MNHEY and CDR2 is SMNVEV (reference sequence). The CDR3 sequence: CASTRAGSHSGANVLTF. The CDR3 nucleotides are TGTGCCAGCACAAGGGCAGGGTCCCACTCTGGGGCCAACGTCCTGACTTTC.

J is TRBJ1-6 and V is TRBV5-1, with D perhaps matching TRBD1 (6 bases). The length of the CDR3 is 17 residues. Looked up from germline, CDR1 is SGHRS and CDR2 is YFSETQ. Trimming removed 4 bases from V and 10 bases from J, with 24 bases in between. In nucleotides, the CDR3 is TGCGCCAGCAGCCCGGACGGGAGGGGGACCTCACGGTCACCCCTCCACTTT. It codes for CASSPDGRGTSRSPLHF.

In DNA, the CDR3 is TGTGCCAGCAGTGATACCCCGAGTGGTGGCTACACCTTC. This sequence encodes CASSDTPSGGYTF. V usage is TRBV2 and J usage is TRBJ1-2; D is uncertain. The CDR3 is 13 residues long. Germline assignment: CDR1 SNHLY and CDR2 FYNNEI. Deletions cut 3 bases from V and 7 bases from J, with 12 bases between.

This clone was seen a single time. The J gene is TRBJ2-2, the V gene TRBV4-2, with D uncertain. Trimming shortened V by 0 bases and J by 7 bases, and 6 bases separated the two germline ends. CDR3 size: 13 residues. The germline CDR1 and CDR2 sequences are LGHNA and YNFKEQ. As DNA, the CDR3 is TGTGCCAGCAGCCAAGATTGGGACGGGGAGCTGTTTTTT. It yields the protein CASSQDWDGELFF.

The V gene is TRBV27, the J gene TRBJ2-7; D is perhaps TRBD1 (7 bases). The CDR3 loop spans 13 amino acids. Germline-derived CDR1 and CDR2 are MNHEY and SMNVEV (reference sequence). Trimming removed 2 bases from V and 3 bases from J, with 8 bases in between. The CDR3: CASSLQGGYEQYF. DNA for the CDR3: TGTGCCAGCAGTTTACAGGGGGGCTACGAGCAGTACTTC.

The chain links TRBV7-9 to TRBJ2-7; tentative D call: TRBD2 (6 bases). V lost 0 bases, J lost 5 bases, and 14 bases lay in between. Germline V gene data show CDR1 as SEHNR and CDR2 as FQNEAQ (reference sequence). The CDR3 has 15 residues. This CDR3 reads CASSLAVGSFNEQYF. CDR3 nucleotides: TGTGCCAGCAGCTTAGCGGTCGGGAGTTTCAACGAGCAGTACTTC.

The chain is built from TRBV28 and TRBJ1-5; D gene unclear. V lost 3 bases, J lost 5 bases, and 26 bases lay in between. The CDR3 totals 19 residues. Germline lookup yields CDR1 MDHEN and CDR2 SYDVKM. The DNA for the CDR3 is TGTGCCAGCAGTTTTTTCGCAGGCCTAAGGCGGGTCGGTCATCAGCCCCAGCATTTT. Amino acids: CASSFFAGLRRVGHQPQHF. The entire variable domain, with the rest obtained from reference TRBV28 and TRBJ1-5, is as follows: DVKVTQSSRYLVKRTGEKVFLECVQDMDHENMFWYRQDPGLGLRLIYFSYDVKMKEKGDIPEGYSVSREKKERFSLILESASTNQTSMYLCASSFFAGLRRVGHQPQHFGDGTRLSIL.

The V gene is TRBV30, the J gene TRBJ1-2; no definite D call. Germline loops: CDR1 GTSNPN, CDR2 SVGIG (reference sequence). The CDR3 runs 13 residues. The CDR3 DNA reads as TGTGCTGGCCGGGGAGTAATAAGCTATGGCTACACCTTC. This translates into CAGRGVISYGYTF.

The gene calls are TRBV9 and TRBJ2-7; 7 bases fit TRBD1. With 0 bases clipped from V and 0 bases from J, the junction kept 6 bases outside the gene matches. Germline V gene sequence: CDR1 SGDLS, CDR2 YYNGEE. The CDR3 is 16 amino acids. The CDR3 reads CASSVGEGALSYEQYF. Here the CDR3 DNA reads TGTGCCAGCAGCGTAGGTGAGGGGGCTCTCTCCTACGAGCAGTACTTC.

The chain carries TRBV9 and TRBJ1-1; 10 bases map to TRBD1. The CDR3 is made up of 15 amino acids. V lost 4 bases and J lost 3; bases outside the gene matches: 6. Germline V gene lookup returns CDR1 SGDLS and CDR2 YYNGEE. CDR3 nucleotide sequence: TGTGCCAGCAGCCCCCGGGACAGGGGTTACACTGAAGCTTTCTTT. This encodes CASSPRDRGYTEAFF. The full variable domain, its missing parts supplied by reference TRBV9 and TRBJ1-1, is DSGVTQTPKHLITATGQRVTLRCSPRSGDLSVYWYQQSLDQGLQFLIQYYNGEERAKGNILERFSAQQFPDLHSELNLSSLELGDSALYFCASSPRDRGYTEAFFGQGTRLTVV.

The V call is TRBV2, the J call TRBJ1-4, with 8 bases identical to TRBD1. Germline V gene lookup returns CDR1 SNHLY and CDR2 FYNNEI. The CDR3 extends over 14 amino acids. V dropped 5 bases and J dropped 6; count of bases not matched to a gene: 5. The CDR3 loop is CASSLQGAYEKLFF. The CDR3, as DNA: TGTGCCAGCAGTTTGCAGGGGGCGTATGAAAAACTGTTTTTT.

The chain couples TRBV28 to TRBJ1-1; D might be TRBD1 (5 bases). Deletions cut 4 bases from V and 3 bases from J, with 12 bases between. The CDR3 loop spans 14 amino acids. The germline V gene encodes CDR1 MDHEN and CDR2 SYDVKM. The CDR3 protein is CASSYGGRDTEAFF. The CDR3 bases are TGTGCCAGCAGTTATGGGGGACGAGACACTGAAGCTTTCTTT.